Listed below are T cell receptor beta chains from one sample, sequenced in a study of identical twins. In TCRdb, the 5' RACE reads were re-called with MiXCR into one record per CDR3 protein. The repertoire holds some 570,000 distinct CDR3 sequences, with approximately 20% as singletons. The data were also submitted as part of a second study, on yellow fever vaccine responses in identical twins.

The specimen was CD4+ T cells sorted from blood. These receptors were collected from a woman in her late teens or twenties in good health. Each CDR3 is given with its conserved first and last residue.

J | V | CDR3
TRBJ1-2 | TRBV28 | CASSLSGGARYGYTF
TRBJ2-1 | TRBV4-1 | CASSQARSLTSGRLNEQFF
TRBJ2-1 | TRBV4-2 | CASSQAGGLAGVYNEQFF
TRBJ2-1 | TRBV7-2 | CASSLAGAGVVNEQFF
TRBJ2-2 | TRBV29-1 | CSVGLGGMNTGELFF
TRBJ2-1 | TRBV13 | CASSHITPGLAGGVSSYNEQFF
TRBJ2-1 | TRBV3-1 | CASSQDTTSGYNEQFF
TRBJ1-1 | TRBV12-3/TRBV12-4 | CASSSTTPTGGITEAFF
TRBJ2-3 | TRBV2 | CASSEVLPAGGSDTQYF
TRBJ2-1 | TRBV12-3/TRBV12-4 | CASSVLAGVGNEQFF
TRBJ2-3 | TRBV3-1 | CASSHASGADTQYF
TRBJ2-1 | TRBV4-2 | CASSQDKVAGGNEQFF
TRBJ2-2 | TRBV2 | CAFSLMDPFARNTGELFF
TRBJ2-3 | TRBV24-1 | CATSDPSGTGATDTQYF
TRBJ2-3 | TRBV7-9 | CASKQGPPDTQYF
TRBJ2-1 | TRBV7-9 | CASSLAWDNEQFF
TRBJ1-4 | TRBV2 | CASSLYRVFNEKLFF
TRBJ2-7 | TRBV20-1 | CSATSGTATYEQYF
TRBJ2-3 | TRBV10-3 | CAISESPRKSTQYF
TRBJ2-3 | TRBV10-3 | CAISEVGGPHLDTQYF
TRBJ2-2 | TRBV5-1 | CASSLGTGTHTGELFF
TRBJ1-1 | TRBV9 | CASSARTGGYTEAFF
TRBJ1-1 | TRBV6-5 | CASSYSGPRWTEAFF
TRBJ2-1 | TRBV6-5 | CASSSQTSGSSYNEQFF